This T cell receptor (beta chain) is from a study of T cell repertoires in cytomegalovirus infection. Study-level information: Matching HLA type, along with CMV infection, was indicated by public TCR beta signatures. Study findings and constraints: Summed frequency of public TCR beta families distinguished CMV carriers with the relevant HLA. The ex vivo response was dominated by HLA-C-restricted CMV-specific TCR beta clonotypes.

TCRdb analysed the reads with MiXCR anew, one entry per CDR3 protein. The repertoire holds approximately 500,000 distinct CDR3 sequences, with 10% to 12% as singletons. This clonotype was observed a handful of times. Its target is unknown. Losses at the gene ends were 0 bases for V and 8 bases for J; bases not matched to a gene: 7. In germline, CDR1 is DFQATT, CDR2 SNEGSKA (reference sequence). The CDR3 consists of 14 residues. This TCR derives from a human donor in good health (CMV status not recorded). Some clones in this sample may be carry-over from other donors' samples. The specimen sequenced was PBMCs. This chain connects TRBV20-1 to TRBJ1-2; 9 bases are a match to TRBD1. In DNA form, the CDR3 reads TGCAGTGCTAGAGAGGGAGACAGGGGGAGAGGCTACACCTTC. This translates into CSAREGDRGRGYTF.